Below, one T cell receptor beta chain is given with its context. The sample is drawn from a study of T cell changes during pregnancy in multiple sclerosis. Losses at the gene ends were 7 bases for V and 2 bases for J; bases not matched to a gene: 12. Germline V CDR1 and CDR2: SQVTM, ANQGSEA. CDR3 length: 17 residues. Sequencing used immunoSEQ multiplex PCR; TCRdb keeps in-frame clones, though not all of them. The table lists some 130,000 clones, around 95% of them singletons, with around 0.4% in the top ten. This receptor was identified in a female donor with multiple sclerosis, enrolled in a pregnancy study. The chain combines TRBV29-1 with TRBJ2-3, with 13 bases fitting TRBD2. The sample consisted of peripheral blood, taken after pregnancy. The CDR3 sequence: CSATGGTSGRATDTQYF. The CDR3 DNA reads TGCAGCGCAACAGGGGGAACTAGCGGGAGGGCCACAGATACGCAGTATTTT.